This T cell receptor (beta chain) was documented in a study of blood T cell repertoires in COVID-19. Study summary: Researchers got acute and convalescent COVID-19 samples from the United States, Italy and Spain. Nucleic acid was either cDNA or gDNA, and it came from T cells, B-cell-depleted T cells, or PBMCs.

The V segment lost 1 base and the J segment 5 bases; nucleotides outside the gene matches: 4. Germline V lookup: CDR1 SGHDT, CDR2 YYEEEE. The CDR3 is 15 residues long. As processed by the authors: By means of reference gene primer amplification, nucleated cell counts were estimated. Data came from immunoSEQ multiplex PCR; TCRdb stores just in-frame clones and leaves some out. From that table come the V and J calls and clone size; the DNA was used to work out D and trimming. This table holds tens of thousands of clones, roughly 70% found once. The genes are TRBV5-6 and TRBJ2-3, with TRBD2 matching 10 bases. The sequenced sample consisted of peripheral blood. This sequence originates from a man aged 65-85 years with COVID-19, enrolled during active disease. The CDR3 reads CASSLSGRAEDTQYF. CDR3 coding DNA: TGTGCCAGCAGCTTGAGCGGGAGGGCCGAAGATACGCAGTATTTT.